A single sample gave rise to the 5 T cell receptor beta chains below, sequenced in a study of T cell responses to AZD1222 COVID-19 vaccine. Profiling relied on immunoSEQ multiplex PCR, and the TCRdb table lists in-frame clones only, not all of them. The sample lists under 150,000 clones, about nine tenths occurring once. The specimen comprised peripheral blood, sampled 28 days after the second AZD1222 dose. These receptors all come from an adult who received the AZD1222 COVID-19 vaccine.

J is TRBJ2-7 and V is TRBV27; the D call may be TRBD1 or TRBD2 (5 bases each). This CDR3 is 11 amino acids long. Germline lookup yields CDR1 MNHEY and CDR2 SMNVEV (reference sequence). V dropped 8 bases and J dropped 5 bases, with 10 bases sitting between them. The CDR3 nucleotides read TGTGCCAGCGTTTGGGGGAACGAGCAGTACTTC. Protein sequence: CASVWGNEQYF.

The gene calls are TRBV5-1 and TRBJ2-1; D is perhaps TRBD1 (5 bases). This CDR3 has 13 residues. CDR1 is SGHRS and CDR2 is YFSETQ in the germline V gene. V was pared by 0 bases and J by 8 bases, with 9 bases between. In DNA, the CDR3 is TGCGCCAGCAGCTTGGACAGGCTATATGAGCAGTTCTTC. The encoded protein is CASSLDRLYEQFF.

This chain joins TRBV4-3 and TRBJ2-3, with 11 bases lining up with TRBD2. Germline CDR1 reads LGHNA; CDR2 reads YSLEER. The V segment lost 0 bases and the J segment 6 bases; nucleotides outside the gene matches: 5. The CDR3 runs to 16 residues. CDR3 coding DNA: TGCGCCAGCAGCCAAGATTTAGCGGGAGGGCCTGATACGCAGTATTTT. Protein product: CASSQDLAGGPDTQYF.

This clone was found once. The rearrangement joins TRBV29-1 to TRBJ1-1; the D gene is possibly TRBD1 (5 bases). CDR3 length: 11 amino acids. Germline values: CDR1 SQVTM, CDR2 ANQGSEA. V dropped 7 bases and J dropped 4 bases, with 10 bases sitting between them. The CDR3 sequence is CSAERGTEAFF. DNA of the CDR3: TGCAGCGCCGAAAGGGGCACTGAAGCTTTCTTT.

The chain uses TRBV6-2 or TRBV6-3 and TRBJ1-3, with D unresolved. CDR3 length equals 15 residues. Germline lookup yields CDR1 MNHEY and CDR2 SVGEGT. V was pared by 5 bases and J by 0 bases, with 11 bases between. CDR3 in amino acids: CASSTGRTSGNTIYF. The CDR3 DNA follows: TGTGCCAGCAGTACCGGACGGACCTCTGGAAACACCATATATTTT.